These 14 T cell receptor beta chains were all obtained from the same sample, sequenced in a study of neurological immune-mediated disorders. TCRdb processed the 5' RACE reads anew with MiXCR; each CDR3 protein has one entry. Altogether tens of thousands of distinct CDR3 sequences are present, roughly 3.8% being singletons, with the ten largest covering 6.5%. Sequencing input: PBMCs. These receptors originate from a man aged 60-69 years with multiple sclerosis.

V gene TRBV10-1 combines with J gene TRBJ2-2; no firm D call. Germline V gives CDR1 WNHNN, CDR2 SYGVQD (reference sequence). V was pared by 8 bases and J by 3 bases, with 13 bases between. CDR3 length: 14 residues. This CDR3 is CASRRLHDTGELFF. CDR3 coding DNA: TGCGCCAGCCGACGACTCCACGACACCGGGGAGCTGTTTTTT.

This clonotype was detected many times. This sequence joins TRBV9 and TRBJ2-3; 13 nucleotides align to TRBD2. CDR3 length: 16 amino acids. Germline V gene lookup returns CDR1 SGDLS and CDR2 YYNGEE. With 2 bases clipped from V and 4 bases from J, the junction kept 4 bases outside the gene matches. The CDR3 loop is CASSVGLAGLADTQYF. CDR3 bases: TGTGCCAGCAGCGTGGGACTAGCGGGGTTAGCAGATACGCAGTATTTT.

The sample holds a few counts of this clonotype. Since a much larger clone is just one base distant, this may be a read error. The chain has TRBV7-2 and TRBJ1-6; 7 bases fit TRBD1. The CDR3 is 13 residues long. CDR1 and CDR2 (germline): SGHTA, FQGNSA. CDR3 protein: CASSRTGDSPLNF. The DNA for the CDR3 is TGTGCCAGCAGCCGGACAGGAGATTCACCCCTCAACTTT. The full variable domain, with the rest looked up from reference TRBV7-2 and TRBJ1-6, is GAGVSQSPSNKVTEKGKDVELRCDPISGHTALYWYRQSLGQGLEFLIYFQGNSAPDKSGLPSDRFSAERTGGSVSTLTIQRTQQEDSAVYLCASSRTGDSPLNFGNGTRLTVT.

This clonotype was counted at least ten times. The CDR3 loop reads CAISDRQGANSYEQYF. CDR3 DNA: TGTGCCATCAGTGATCGACAGGGGGCTAATTCCTACGAGCAGTACTTC. The chain combines TRBV10-3 with TRBJ2-7, with 10 positions matching TRBD1. The germline V gene encodes CDR1 ENHRY and CDR2 SYGVKD. The CDR3 loop spans 16 amino acids. The V gene end was trimmed by 3 bases and the J gene end by 1 base; junction bases not matched to a gene: 6.

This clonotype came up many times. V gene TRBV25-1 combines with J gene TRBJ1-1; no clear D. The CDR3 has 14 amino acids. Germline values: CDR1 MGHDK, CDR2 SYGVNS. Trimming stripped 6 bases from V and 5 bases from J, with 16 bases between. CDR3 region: CASSLTGLKTEAFF. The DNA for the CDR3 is TGTGCCAGCAGCTTAACCGGGCTTAAGACTGAAGCTTTCTTT.

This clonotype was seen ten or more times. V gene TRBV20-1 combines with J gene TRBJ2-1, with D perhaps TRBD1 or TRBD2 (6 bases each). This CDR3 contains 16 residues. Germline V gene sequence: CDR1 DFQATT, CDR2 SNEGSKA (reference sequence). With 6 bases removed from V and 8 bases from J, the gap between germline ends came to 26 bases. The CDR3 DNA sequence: TGCAGTGCCCCAGGGGCCTGGGGGGCCGGTCCAGATGAGCAGTTCTTC. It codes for CSAPGAWGAGPDEQFF.

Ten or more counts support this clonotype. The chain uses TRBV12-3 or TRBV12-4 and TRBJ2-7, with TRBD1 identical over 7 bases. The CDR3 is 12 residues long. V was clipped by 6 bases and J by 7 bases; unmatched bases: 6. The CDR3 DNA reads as TGTGCCAGCAGCCAAGACAGGGTTGAGCAGTACTTC. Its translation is CASSQDRVEQYF.

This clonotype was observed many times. DNA for the CDR3: TGCAGTGCCCAGCGGACTAGCGGGCCCTACGAGCAGTACTTC. This translates into CSAQRTSGPYEQYF. The gene calls are TRBV20-1 and TRBJ2-7; 11 bases fit TRBD2. Unmatched junction bases numbered 6, after V lost 6 bases and J lost 2 bases. This CDR3 has 14 residues. Germline loops: CDR1 DFQATT, CDR2 SNEGSKA (reference sequence).

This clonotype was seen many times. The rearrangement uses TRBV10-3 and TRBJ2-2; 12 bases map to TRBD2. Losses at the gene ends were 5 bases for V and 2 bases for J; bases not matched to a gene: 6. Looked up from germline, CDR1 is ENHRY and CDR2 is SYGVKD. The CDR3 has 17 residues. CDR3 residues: CAISWTSGETNTGELFF. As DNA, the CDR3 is TGTGCCATCAGTTGGACTAGCGGGGAGACAAACACCGGGGAGCTGTTTTTT.

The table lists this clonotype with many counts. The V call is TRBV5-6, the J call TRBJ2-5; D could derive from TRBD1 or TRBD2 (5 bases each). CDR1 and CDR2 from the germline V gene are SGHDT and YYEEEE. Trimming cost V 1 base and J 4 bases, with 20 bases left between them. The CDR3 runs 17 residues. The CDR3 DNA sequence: TGTGCCAGCAGCTTGAGTGGGGCGGGCCCGGTAGGAGAGACCCAGTACTTC. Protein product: CASSLSGAGPVGETQYF.

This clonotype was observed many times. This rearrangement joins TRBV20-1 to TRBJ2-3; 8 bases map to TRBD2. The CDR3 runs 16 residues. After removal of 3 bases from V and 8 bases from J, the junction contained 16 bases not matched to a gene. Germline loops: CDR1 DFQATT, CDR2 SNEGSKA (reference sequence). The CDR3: CSASEGGSGGTGTQYF. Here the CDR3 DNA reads TGCAGTGCTAGCGAAGGAGGGAGCGGGGGAACGGGTACGCAGTATTTT.

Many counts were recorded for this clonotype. This CDR3 is CASSLIGDTQYF. Written as DNA, the CDR3 is TGTGCCAGCAGTTTGATTGGGGATACGCAGTATTTT. The chain links TRBV12-3 or TRBV12-4 to TRBJ2-3; no definite D call. V was pared by 3 bases and J by 6 bases, with 7 bases between. This CDR3 is built from 12 residues.

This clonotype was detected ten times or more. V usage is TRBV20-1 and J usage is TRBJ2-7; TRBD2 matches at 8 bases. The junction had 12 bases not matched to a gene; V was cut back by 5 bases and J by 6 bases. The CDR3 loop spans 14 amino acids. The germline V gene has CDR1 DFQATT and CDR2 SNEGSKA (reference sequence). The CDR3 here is CSAPSEGLVGEQYF. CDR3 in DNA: TGCAGTGCTCCCTCTGAGGGACTAGTAGGCGAGCAGTACTTC.

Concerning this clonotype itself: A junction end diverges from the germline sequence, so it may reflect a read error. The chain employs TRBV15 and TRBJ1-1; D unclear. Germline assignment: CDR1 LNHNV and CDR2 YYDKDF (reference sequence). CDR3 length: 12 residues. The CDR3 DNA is TGTGTCACCAGCACGCCGAGCACTGAAGCTTTCTTT. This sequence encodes CVTSTPSTEAFF.